This T cell receptor beta chain was retrieved from a study of regulatory T cells in long-lasting Graves disease. The TCR beta library used iRepertoire HTBI primers with Arm-PCR amplification of CDR3. One entry per CDR3 protein results from TCRdb running MiXCR on the multiplex PCR reads. Among about 440,000 distinct CDR3 sequences listed, about a sixth were seen once. Trimming removed 8 bases at V and 6 bases at J, with 5 bases between. The CDR3 sequence is 9 residues long. The germline CDR1 and CDR2 sequences are MNHEY and SMNVEV (reference sequence). Time point indicated: newly diagnosed GD, antithyroid drugs for less than 3 months. The TCR library was made from RNA extracted from PBMCs. In addition, the sample was reused for a study of T cells in Graves' hyperthyroidism and ophthalmopathy. That work adds: The HTBI primer set served for first-round RT-PCR of the TCR CDR3.

This clonotype was sampled from a woman between 18 and 29 years old with Graves disease. This chain links TRBV27 with TRBJ2-7; D gene ambiguous. Here the sequenced sample was peripheral blood mononuclear cells (PBMCs), taken at new diagnosis, from a patient treated with antithyroid drugs. CDR3 coding DNA: TGTGCCAGCCTGGTCGAGCAGTACTTC. Translated: CASLVEQYF.